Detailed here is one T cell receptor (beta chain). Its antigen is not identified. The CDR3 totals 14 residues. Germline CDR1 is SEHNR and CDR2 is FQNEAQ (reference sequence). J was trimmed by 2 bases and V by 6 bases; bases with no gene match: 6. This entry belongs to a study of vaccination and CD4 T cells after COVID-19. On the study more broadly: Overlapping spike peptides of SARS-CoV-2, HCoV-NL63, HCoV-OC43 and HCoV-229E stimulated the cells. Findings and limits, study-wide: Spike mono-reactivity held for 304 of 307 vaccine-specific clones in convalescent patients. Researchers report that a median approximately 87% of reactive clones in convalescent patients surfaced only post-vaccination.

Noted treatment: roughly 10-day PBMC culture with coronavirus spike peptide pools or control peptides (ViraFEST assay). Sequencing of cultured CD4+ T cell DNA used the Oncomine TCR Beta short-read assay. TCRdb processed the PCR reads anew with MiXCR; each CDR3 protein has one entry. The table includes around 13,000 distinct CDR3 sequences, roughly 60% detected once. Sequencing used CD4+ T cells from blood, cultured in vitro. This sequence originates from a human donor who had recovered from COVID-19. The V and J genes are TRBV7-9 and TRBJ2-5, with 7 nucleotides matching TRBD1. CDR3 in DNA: TGTGCCAGCAGTCCCGGACAGGCTCAAGAGACCCAGTACTTC. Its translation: CASSPGQAQETQYF.